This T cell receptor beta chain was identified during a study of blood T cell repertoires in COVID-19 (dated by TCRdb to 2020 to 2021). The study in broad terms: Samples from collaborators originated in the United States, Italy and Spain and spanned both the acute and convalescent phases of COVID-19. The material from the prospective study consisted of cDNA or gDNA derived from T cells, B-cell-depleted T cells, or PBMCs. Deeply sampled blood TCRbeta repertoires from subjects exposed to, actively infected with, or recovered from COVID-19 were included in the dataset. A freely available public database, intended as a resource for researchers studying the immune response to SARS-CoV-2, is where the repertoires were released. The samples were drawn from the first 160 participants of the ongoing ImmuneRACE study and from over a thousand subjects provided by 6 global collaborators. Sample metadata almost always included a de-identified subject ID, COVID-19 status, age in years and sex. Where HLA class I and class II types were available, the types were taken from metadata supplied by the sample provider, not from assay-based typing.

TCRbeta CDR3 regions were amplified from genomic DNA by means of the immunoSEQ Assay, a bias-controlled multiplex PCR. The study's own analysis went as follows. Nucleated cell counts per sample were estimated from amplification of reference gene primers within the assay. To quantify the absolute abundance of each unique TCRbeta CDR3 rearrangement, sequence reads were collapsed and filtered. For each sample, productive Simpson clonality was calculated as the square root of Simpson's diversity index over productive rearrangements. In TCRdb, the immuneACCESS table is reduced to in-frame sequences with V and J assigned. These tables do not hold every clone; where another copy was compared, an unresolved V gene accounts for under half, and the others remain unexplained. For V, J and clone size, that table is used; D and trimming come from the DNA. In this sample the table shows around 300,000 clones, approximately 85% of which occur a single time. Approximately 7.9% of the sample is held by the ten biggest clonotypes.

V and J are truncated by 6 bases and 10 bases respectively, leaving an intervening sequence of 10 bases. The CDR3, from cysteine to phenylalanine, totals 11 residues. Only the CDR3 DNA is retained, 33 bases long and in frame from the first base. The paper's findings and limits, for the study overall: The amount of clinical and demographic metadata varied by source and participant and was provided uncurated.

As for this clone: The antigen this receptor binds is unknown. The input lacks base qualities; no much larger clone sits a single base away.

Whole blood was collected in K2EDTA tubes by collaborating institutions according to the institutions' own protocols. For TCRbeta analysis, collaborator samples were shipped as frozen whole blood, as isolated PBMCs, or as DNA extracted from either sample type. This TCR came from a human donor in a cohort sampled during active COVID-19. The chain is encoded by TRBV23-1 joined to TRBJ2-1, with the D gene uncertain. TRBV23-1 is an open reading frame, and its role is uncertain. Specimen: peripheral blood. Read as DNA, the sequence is TGCGCCAGCAGCGGCGACATGGAGCAGTTCTTC. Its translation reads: CASSGDMEQFF.